This TCR beta chain was documented in a study of blood T cells in healthy people across ages. Study-wide points: It was held that diversity estimates obtained from one million T cells represented underestimates.

Germline-derived CDR1 and CDR2 are DFQATT and SNEGSKA (reference sequence). The V end lost 1 base, the J end lost 17 bases, and 15 bases lay between the germline ends. The length of the CDR3 is 12 residues. Total RNA was extracted at no less than 5 micrograms per sample. Primed by a sample-barcoded 5' primer and a J-beta primer mix, a second PCR proceeded for 7 to 11 cycles. Any given sample supplied a minimum of 2.5 million CDR3-containing paired-end reads. TCRdb re-analysed the 5' RACE reads in MiXCR, keeping a single row per CDR3 protein. The sample carries about 800,000 distinct CDR3 sequences, roughly 64% recorded once. This clonotype is a singleton in its sample. The antigen is not known.

J is TRBJ1-6 and V is TRBV20-1, with D unresolved. What was sequenced was blood. This TCR was recovered from a man aged 30 to 45 in good health. The CDR3 nucleotides are TGCAGTGCTAGAGGGGGAGGGCGGAACGTCCACTTT. Protein: CSARGGGRNVHF.